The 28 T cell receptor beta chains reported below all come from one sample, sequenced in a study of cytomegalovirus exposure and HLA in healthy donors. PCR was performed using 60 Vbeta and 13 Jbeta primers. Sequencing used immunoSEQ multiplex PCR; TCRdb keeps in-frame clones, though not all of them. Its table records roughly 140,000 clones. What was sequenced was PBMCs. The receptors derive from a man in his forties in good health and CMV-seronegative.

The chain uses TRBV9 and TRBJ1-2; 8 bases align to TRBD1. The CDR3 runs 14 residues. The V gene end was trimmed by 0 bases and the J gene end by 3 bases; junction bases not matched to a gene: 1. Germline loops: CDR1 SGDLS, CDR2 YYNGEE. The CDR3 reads CASSVGDRHYGYTF. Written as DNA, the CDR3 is TGTGCCAGCAGCGTAGGGGACAGGCACTATGGCTACACCTTC.

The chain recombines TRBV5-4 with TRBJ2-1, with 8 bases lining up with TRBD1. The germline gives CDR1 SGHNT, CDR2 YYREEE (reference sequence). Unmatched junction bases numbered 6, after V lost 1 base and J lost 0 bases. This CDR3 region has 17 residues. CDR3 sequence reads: CASSLPNRGFSYNEQFF. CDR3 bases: TGTGCCAGCAGCTTGCCCAACAGGGGGTTCTCCTACAATGAGCAGTTCTTC.

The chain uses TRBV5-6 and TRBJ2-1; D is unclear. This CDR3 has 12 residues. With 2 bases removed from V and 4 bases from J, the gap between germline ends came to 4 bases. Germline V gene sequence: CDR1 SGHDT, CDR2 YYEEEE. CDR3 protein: CASSFRYNEQFF. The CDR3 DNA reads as TGTGCCAGCAGCTTTAGATACAATGAGCAGTTCTTC.

The CDR3 spells CASRGQGVTEAFF. The CDR3 DNA follows: TGTGCCAGTAGGGGACAGGGCGTCACTGAAGCTTTCTTT. The V and J genes are TRBV19 and TRBJ1-1, with TRBD1 matching over 9 bases. Losses at the gene ends were 6 bases for V and 4 bases for J; bases not matched to a gene: 3. There are 13 residues in the CDR3. Germline V gene lookup returns CDR1 LNHDA and CDR2 SQIVND (reference sequence).

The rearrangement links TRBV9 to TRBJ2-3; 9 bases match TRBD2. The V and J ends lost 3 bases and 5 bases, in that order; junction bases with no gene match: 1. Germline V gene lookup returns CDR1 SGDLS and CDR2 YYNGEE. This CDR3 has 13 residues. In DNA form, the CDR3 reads TGTGCCAGCAGCGCACTAGCGGGAGATACGCAGTATTTT. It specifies CASSALAGDTQYF.

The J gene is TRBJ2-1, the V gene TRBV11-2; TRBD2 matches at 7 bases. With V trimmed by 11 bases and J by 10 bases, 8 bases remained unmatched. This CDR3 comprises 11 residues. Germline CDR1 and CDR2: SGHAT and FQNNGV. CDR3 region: CAGARDYEQFF. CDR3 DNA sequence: TGTGCCGGCGCCCGGGACTACGAGCAGTTCTTC.

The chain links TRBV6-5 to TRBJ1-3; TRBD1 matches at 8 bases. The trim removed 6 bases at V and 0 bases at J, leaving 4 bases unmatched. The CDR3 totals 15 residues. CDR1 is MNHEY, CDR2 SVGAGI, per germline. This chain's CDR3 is CASRTGAFSGNTIYF. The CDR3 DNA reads TGTGCCAGCAGGACAGGGGCCTTCTCTGGAAACACCATATATTTT.

In nucleotides, the CDR3 is TGTGCCAGCTCCCAGACGACAGGGAACAAAGAGACCCAGTACTTC. Translated: CASSQTTGNKETQYF. This rearrangement joins TRBV18 to TRBJ2-5; TRBD1 matches 7 bases. CDR1 is KGHSH, CDR2 LQKENI, per germline. This CDR3 contains 15 residues. V shed 6 bases, J shed 3 bases, and the junction held 10 bases outside the gene matches.

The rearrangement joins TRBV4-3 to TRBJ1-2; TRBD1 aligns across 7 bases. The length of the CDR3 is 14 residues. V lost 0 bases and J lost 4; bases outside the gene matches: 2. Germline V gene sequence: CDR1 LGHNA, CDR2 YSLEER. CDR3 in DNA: TGCGCCAGCAGCCAAGAAGGACAGGTCTATGGCTACACCTTC. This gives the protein CASSQEGQVYGYTF.

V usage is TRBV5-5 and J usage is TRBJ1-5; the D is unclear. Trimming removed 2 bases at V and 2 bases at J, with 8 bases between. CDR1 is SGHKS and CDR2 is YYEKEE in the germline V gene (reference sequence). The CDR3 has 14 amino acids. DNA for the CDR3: TGTGCCAGCAGCTTCCTAGGTGGCAATCAGCCCCAGCATTTT. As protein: CASSFLGGNQPQHF.

Here the CDR3 DNA reads TGTGCCAGCAGCCGGGGACAGGGATGGAGCGAGCAGTACTTC. This sequence encodes CASSRGQGWSEQYF. This chain connects TRBV5-4 to TRBJ2-7; 9 positions agree with TRBD1. J was trimmed by 6 bases and V by 4 bases; bases with no gene match: 8. Germline V CDR1 and CDR2: SGHNT, YYREEE (reference sequence). This CDR3 is built from 14 residues.

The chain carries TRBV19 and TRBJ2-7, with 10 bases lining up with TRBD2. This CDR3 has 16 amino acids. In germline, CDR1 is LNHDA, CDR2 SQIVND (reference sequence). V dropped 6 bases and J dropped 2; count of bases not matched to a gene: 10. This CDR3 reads CASRAPSGGPPYEQYF. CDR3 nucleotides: TGTGCCAGTAGGGCCCCTAGCGGGGGCCCCCCCTACGAGCAGTACTTC.

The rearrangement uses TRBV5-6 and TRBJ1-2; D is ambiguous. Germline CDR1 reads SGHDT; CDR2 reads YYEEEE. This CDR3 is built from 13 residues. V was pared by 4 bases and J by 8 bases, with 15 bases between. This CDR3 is CASSPSAEIGYTF. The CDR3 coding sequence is TGTGCCAGCAGCCCGAGCGCCGAGATCGGCTACACCTTC.

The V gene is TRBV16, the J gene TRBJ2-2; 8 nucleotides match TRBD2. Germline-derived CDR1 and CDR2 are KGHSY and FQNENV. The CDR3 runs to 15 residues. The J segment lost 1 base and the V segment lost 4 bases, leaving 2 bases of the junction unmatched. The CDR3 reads CASSPLAGNTGELFF. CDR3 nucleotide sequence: TGTGCCAGCAGCCCGCTAGCGGGGAACACCGGGGAGCTGTTTTTT.

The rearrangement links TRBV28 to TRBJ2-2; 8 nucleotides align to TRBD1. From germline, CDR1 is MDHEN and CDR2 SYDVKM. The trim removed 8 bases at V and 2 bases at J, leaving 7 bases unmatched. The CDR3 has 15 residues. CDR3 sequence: CASCSGQGNTGELFF. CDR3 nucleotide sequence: TGTGCCAGCTGCTCCGGACAGGGTAACACCGGGGAGCTGTTTTTT. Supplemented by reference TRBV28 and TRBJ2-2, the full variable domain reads DVKVTQSSRYLVKRTGEKVFLECVQDMDHENMFWYRQDPGLGLRLIYFSYDVKMKEKGDIPEGYSVSREKKERFSLILESASTNQTSMYLCASCSGQGNTGELFFGEGSRLTVL.

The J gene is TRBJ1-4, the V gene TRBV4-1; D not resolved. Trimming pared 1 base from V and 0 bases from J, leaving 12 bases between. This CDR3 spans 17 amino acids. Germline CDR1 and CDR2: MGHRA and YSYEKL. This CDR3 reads CASSQVGALATNEKLFF. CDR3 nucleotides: TGCGCCAGCAGCCAAGTTGGAGCGCTCGCAACTAATGAAAAACTGTTTTTT.

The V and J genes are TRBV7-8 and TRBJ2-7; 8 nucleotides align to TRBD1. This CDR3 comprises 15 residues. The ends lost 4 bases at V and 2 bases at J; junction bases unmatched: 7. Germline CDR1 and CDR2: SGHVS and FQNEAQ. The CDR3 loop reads CASSSRTGNTYEQYF. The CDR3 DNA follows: TGTGCCAGCAGCTCCCGGACAGGGAACACCTACGAGCAGTACTTC.

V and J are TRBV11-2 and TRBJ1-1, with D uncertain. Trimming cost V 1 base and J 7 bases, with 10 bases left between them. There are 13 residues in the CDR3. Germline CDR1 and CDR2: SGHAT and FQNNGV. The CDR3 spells CASSLGATVEAFF. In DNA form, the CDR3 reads TGTGCCAGCAGCTTAGGGGCCACCGTTGAAGCTTTCTTT.

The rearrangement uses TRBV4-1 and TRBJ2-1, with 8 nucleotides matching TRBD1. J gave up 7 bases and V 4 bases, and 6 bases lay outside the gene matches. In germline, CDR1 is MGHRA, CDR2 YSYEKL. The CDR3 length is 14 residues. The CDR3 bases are TGCGCCAGCAGCCCAGGACAGGGCGGGAATGAGCAGTTCTTC. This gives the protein CASSPGQGGNEQFF.

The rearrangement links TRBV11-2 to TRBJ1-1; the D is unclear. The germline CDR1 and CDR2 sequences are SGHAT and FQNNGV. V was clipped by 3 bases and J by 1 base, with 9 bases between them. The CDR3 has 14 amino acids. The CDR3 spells CASSFEGKNTEAFF. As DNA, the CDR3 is TGTGCCAGCAGCTTCGAGGGTAAGAACACTGAAGCTTTCTTT.

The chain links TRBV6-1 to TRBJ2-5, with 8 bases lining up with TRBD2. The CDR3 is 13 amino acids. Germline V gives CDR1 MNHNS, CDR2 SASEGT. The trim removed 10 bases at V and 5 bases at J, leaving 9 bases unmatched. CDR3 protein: CATSTGTSETQYF. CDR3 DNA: TGTGCCACTTCCACCGGGACTAGTGAGACCCAGTACTTC.

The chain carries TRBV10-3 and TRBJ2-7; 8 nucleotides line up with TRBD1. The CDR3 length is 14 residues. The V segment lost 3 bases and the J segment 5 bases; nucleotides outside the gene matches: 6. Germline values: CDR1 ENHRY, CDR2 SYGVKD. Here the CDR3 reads CAISEMDRVNEQYF. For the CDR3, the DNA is TGTGCCATCAGTGAAATGGACAGGGTCAACGAGCAGTACTTC.

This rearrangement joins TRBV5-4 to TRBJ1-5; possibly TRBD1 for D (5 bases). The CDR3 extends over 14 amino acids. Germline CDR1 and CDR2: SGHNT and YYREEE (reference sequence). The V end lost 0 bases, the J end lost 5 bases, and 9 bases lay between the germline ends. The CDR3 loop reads CASSLGGLDQPQHF. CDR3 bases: TGTGCCAGCAGCTTGGGGGGCCTGGATCAGCCCCAGCATTTT. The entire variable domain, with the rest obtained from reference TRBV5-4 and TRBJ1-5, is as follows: ETGVTQSPTHLIKTRGQQVTLRCSSQSGHNTVSWYQQALGQGPQFIFQYYREEENGRGNFPPRFSGLQFPNYSSELNVNALELDDSALYLCASSLGGLDQPQHFGDGTRLSIL.

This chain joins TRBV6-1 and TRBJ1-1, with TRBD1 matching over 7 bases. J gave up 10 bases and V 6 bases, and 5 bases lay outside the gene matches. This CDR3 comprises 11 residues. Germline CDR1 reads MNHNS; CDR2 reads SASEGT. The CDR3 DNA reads TGTGCCAGCAGGACAGGGATCGGAGCTTTCTTT. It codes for CASRTGIGAFF.

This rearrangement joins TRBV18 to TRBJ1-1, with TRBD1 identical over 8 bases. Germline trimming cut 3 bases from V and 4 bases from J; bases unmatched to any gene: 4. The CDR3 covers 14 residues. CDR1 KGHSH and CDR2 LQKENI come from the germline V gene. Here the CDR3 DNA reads TGTGCCAGCTCACCCCTACAGGGGGGCACTGAAGCTTTCTTT. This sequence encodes CASSPLQGGTEAFF.

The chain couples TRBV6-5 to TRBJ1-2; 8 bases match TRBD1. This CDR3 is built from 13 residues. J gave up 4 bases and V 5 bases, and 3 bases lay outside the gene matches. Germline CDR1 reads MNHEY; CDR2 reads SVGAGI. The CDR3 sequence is CASSRGQGYGYTF. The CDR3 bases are TGTGCCAGCAGTCGAGGACAGGGCTATGGCTACACCTTC.

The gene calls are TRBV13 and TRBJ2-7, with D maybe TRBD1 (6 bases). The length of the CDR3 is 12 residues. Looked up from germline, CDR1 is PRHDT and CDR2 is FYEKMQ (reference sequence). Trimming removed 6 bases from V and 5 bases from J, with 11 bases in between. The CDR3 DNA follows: TGTGCCAGCAGTTCCGCAGGGGACGAGCAGTACTTC. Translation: CASSSAGDEQYF. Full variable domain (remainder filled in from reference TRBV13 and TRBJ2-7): AAGVIQSPRHLIKEKRETATLKCYPIPRHDTVYWYQQGPGQDPQFLISFYEKMQSDKGSIPDRFSAQQFSDYHSELNMSSLELGDSALYFCASSSAGDEQYFGPGTRLTVT.

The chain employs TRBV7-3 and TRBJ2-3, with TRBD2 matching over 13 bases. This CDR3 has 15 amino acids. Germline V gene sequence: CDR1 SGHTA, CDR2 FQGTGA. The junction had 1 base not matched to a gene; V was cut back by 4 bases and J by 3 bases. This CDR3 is CASSSLAGGTDTQYF. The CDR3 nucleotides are TGTGCCAGCAGCTCACTAGCGGGGGGGACAGATACGCAGTATTTT. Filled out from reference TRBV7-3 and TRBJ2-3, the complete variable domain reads GAGVSQTPSNKVTEKGKYVELRCDPISGHTALYWYRQSLGQGPEFLIYFQGTGAADDSGLPNDRFFAVRPEGSVSTLKIQRTERGDSAVYLCASSSLAGGTDTQYFGPGTRLTVL.